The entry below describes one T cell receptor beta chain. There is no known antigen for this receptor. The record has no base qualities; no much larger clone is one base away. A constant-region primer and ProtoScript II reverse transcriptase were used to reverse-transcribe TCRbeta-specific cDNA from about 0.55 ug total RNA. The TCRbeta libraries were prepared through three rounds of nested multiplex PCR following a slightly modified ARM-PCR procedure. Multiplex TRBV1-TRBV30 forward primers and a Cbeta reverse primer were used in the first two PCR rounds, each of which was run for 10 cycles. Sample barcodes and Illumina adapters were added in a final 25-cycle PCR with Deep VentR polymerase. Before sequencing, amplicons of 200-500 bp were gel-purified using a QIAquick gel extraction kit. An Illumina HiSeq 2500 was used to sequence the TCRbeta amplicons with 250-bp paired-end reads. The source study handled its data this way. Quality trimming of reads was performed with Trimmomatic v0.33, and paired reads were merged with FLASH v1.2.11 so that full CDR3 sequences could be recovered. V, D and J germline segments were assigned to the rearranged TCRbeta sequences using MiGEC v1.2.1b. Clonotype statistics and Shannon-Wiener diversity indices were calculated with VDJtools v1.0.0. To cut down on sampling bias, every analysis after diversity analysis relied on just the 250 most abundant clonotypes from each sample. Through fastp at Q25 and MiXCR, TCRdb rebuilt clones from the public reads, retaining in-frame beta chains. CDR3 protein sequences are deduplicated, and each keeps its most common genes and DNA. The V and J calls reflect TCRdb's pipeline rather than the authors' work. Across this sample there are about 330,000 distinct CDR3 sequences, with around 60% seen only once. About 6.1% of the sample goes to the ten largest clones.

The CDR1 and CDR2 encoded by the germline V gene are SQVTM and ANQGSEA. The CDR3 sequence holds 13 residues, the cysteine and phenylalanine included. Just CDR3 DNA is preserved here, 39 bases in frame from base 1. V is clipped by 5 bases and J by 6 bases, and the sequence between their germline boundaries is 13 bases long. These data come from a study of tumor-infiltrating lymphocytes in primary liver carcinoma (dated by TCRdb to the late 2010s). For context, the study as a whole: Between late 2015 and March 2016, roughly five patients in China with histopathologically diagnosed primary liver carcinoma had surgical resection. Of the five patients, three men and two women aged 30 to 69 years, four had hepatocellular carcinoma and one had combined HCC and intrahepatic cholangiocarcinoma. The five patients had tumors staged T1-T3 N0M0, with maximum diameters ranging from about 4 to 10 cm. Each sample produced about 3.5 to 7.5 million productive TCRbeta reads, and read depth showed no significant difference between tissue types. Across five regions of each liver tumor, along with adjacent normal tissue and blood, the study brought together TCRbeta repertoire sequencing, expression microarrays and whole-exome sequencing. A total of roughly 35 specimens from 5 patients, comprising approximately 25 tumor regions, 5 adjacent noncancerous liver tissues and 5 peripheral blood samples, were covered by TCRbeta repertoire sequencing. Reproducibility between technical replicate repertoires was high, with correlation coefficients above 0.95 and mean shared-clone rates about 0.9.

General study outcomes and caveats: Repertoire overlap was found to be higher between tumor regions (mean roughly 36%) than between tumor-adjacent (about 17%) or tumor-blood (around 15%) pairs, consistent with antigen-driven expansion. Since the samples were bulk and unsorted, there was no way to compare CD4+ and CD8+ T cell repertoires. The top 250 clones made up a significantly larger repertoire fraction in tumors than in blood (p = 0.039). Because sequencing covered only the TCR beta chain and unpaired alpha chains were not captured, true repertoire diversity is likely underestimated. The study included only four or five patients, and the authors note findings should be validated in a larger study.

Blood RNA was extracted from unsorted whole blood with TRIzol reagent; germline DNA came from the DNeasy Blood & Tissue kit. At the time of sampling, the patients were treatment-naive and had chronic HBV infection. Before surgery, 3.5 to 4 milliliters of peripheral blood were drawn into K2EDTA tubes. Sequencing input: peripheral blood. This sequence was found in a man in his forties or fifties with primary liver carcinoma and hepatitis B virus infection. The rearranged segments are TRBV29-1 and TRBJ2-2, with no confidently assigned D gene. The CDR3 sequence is CSVSQEWAGELFF. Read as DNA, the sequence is TGCAGCGTTAGTCAGGAATGGGCCGGGGAGCTGTTTTTT.